The 28 T cell receptor beta chains presented below share a single source sample, sequenced in a study of PD-L1 blockade in urothelial cancer. The method was immunoSEQ multiplex PCR; TCRdb's version includes in-frame clones alone and lacks a portion of them. The sample records under 30,000 clones, around nine tenths being singletons. The sample in question was PBMCs, obtained around atezolizumab (anti-PD-L1) treatment. These receptors were collected from a man in his fifties or sixties with urothelial cancer.

This chain uses TRBV11-2 with TRBJ2-3; the match to TRBD2 covers 11 bases. The CDR3 runs to 16 residues. Germline V gene data show CDR1 as SGHAT and CDR2 as FQNNGV. With V trimmed by 0 bases and J by 11 bases, 10 bases remained unmatched. In DNA form, the CDR3 reads TGTGCCAGCAGCTTAGATCCTAGCGGGGGGCCTCGCGGGCAGTATTTT. This encodes CASSLDPSGGPRGQYF. Supplemented by reference TRBV11-2 and TRBJ2-3, the full variable domain reads EAGVAQSPRYKIIEKRQSVAFWCNPISGHATLYWYQQILGQGPKLLIQFQNNGVVDDSQLPKDRFSAERLKGVDSTLKIQPAKLEDSAVYLCASSLDPSGGPRGQYFGPGTRLTVL.

The chain recombines TRBV7-9 with TRBJ2-5; TRBD1 matches 7 bases. V trimming: 5 bases; J trimming: 7 bases; junction bases outside the gene matches: 13. The germline CDR1 and CDR2 sequences are SEHNR and FQNEAQ (reference sequence). The CDR3 runs to 15 residues. The CDR3 loop is CASSPTGQALGTQYF. The CDR3 DNA sequence: TGTGCCAGCAGCCCCACCGGACAGGCCCTAGGGACCCAGTACTTC.

Only one count was recorded for this clone. The rearrangement links TRBV6-5 to TRBJ2-7; D is unresolved. The CDR3 sequence is 13 residues long. With 6 bases removed from V and 3 bases from J, the gap between germline ends came to 12 bases. The V gene's germline CDR1 is MNHEY and CDR2 SVGAGI. The CDR3 reads CASSRGVLYEQYF. The CDR3 nucleotides are TGTGCCAGCAGCCGAGGAGTACTCTACGAGCAGTACTTC.

The chain has TRBV27 and TRBJ1-5; 9 bases line up with TRBD1. Per germline, CDR1 MNHEY and CDR2 SMNVEV (reference sequence). This CDR3 has 18 residues. With 5 bases clipped from V and 5 bases from J, the junction kept 16 bases outside the gene matches. Here the CDR3 DNA reads TGTGCCAGCAGTCAAACAGGGGGCGAACTCGCCTTCTATCAGCCCCAGCATTTT. It codes for CASSQTGGELAFYQPQHF.

The rearrangement links TRBV5-1 to TRBJ2-3; TRBD2 aligns across 9 bases. The junction had 7 bases not matched to a gene; V was cut back by 5 bases and J by 0 bases. Germline V gene lookup returns CDR1 SGHRS and CDR2 YFSETQ. CDR3 length equals 16 residues. The CDR3 DNA reads as TGCGCCAGCAGTCGAGCGGGGGGTATCAGCACAGATACGCAGTATTTT. Translating gives CASSRAGGISTDTQYF. Combining the CDR3 with reference TRBV5-1 and TRBJ2-3 gives the whole variable domain KAGVTQTPRYLIKTRGQQVTLSCSPISGHRSVSWYQQTPGQGLQFLFEYFSETQRNKGNFPGRFSGRQFSNSRSEMNVSTLELGDSALYLCASSRAGGISTDTQYFGPGTRLTVL.

The chain has TRBV30 and TRBJ2-1, with TRBD2 identical over 8 bases. V trimming: 7 bases; J trimming: 4 bases; junction bases outside the gene matches: 6. Per germline, CDR1 GTSNPN and CDR2 SVGIG (reference sequence). This CDR3 has 13 residues. As DNA, the CDR3 is TGTGCCTCCACCGGGAGGGCTTACAATGAGCAGTTCTTC. Translating gives CASTGRAYNEQFF.

V is TRBV7-9 and J is TRBJ2-5; a possible D gene is TRBD1 (5 bases). The length of the CDR3 is 16 residues. Germline V lookup: CDR1 SEHNR, CDR2 FQNEAQ (reference sequence). The V end lost 7 bases, the J end lost 2 bases, and 20 bases lay between the germline ends. CDR3 region: CASTETPTAFQETQYF. The CDR3 nucleotides read TGTGCCAGCACCGAAACCCCGACAGCTTTTCAAGAGACCCAGTACTTC.

This rearrangement joins TRBV7-9 to TRBJ2-1; the match to TRBD1 covers 9 bases. V shed 4 bases, J shed 4 bases, and the junction held 5 bases outside the gene matches. The CDR3 runs 15 residues. Germline lookup yields CDR1 SEHNR and CDR2 FQNEAQ (reference sequence). Here the CDR3 DNA reads TGTGCCAGCAGCTCGGGACAGGGTTCTTACAATGAGCAGTTCTTC. It is translated as CASSSGQGSYNEQFF.

The chain uses TRBV5-1 and TRBJ2-5; 8 bases map to TRBD1. Germline trimming cut 2 bases from V and 5 bases from J; bases unmatched to any gene: 8. The CDR3 is made up of 15 amino acids. Germline V CDR1 and CDR2: SGHRS, YFSETQ. CDR3 nucleotide sequence: TGCGCCAGCAGCTTCGGACAGGGAATGATGGAGACCCAGTACTTC. Its translation: CASSFGQGMMETQYF. Based on the CDR3 plus reference TRBV5-1 and TRBJ2-5, the full variable domain is KAGVTQTPRYLIKTRGQQVTLSCSPISGHRSVSWYQQTPGQGLQFLFEYFSETQRNKGNFPGRFSGRQFSNSRSEMNVSTLELGDSALYLCASSFGQGMMETQYFGPGTRLLVL.

This clone was detected only a few times. V and J are TRBV5-6 and TRBJ1-5; D remains ambiguous. Germline V gene lookup returns CDR1 SGHDT and CDR2 YYEEEE. The CDR3 is 13 amino acids. Between the trimmed V and J ends, which lost 2 bases and 6 bases, there was a span of 9 bases. The CDR3: CASSFANFQPQHF. As DNA, the CDR3 is TGTGCCAGCAGCTTCGCTAATTTTCAGCCCCAGCATTTT. The whole variable domain, filled in from reference TRBV5-6 and TRBJ1-5, reads DAGVTQSPTHLIKTRGQQVTLRCSPKSGHDTVSWYQQALGQGPQFIFQYYEEEERQRGNFPDRFSGHQFPNYSSELNVNALLLGDSALYLCASSFANFQPQHFGDGTRLSIL.

V usage is TRBV11-2 and J usage is TRBJ2-1; 9 bases align to TRBD1. The CDR3 consists of 15 residues. Germline values: CDR1 SGHAT, CDR2 FQNNGV. V was pared by 3 bases and J by 4 bases, with 4 bases of the junction left unmatched. CDR3 bases: TGTGCCAGCAGCTTCCGGGACAGGGTGTACAATGAGCAGTTCTTC. It is translated as CASSFRDRVYNEQFF.

This sequence joins TRBV7-9 and TRBJ1-5; D not certain. V lost 0 bases, J lost 6 bases, and 9 bases lay in between. The CDR3 covers 14 residues. Germline-derived CDR1 and CDR2 are SEHNR and FQNEAQ (reference sequence). The CDR3 sequence is CASSLAGGGQPQHF. CDR3 coding DNA: TGTGCCAGCAGCTTAGCGGGAGGAGGTCAGCCCCAGCATTTT.

J is TRBJ1-3 and V is TRBV10-2; 10 bases agree with TRBD1. Germline CDR1 is WSHSY and CDR2 is SAAADI. V was pared by 5 bases and J by 3 bases, with 7 bases of the junction left unmatched. This CDR3 comprises 16 residues. The DNA for the CDR3 is TGCGCCAGCAGTCCTACCGGGACAGGGGTTGGAAACACCATATATTTT. It encodes CASSPTGTGVGNTIYF.

The V gene is TRBV15, the J gene TRBJ2-5, with a possible D match to TRBD1 (6 bases). CDR1 is LNHNV, CDR2 YYDKDF, per germline (reference sequence). Between the trimmed V and J ends, which lost 5 bases and 5 bases, there was a span of 18 bases. This CDR3 is 15 amino acids long. CDR3 region: CATSVRVGAKETQYF. CDR3 bases: TGTGCCACCAGCGTTCGGGTGGGGGCCAAGGAGACCCAGTACTTC.

The chain carries TRBV7-8 and TRBJ2-2, with TRBD1 matching over 11 bases. The CDR3 totals 18 residues. Trimming at V came to 5 bases and at J to 5 bases, leaving 13 bases not matched to a gene. Germline V gene lookup returns CDR1 SGHVS and CDR2 FQNEAQ. CDR3 protein: CASSPGQGAYALTGELFF. The DNA of the CDR3 is TGTGCCAGCAGCCCCGGACAGGGGGCTTACGCCTTGACCGGGGAGCTGTTTTTT.

This chain uses TRBV10-2 with TRBJ2-7, with 8 bases fitting TRBD2. The V gene end was trimmed by 11 bases and the J gene end by 4 bases; junction bases not matched to a gene: 16. The germline V gene has CDR1 WSHSY and CDR2 SAAADI. CDR3 length: 15 amino acids. CDR3: CAARRGAGDGYEQYF. As DNA, the CDR3 is TGCGCCGCCCGGCGGGGAGCGGGAGACGGGTACGAGCAGTACTTC.

The chain joins TRBV18 to TRBJ2-3, with D unclear. This CDR3 is built from 13 residues. Trimming removed 6 bases at V and 4 bases at J, with 11 bases between. Germline assignment: CDR1 KGHSH and CDR2 LQKENI. The CDR3 DNA follows: TGTGCCAGCTCGCCCAGGTTGTCAGATACGCAGTATTTT. Protein sequence: CASSPRLSDTQYF.

Concerning this clone: The conserved final phenylalanine or tryptophan is absent from the CDR3, which likely points to a read error. The DNA is left out, because the CDR3 cannot be placed on it with certainty; the CDR3 is given as TCRdb lists it. J is TRBJ1-3 and V is TRBV11-2. Ends included, the CDR3 has 12 residues. Germline CDR1 and CDR2: SGHAT and FQNNGV. The CDR3 sequence: CASSSPEGRAVC.

The J gene is TRBJ2-7, the V gene TRBV7-8, with 9 nucleotides matching TRBD1. Germline V gene lookup returns CDR1 SGHVS and CDR2 FQNEAQ. The V and J ends lost 5 bases and 5 bases, in that order; junction bases with no gene match: 7. The CDR3 is made up of 14 amino acids. DNA for the CDR3: TGTGCCAGCAGCGCGATACAGGGGGCTGACGAGCAGTACTTC. Protein: CASSAIQGADEQYF.

The rearrangement links TRBV2 to TRBJ2-7; 8 nucleotides line up with TRBD2. CDR3 length equals 12 residues. The junction had 2 bases not matched to a gene; V was cut back by 6 bases and J by 4 bases. The V gene's germline CDR1 is SNHLY and CDR2 FYNNEI. The CDR3 DNA follows: TGTGCCAGCAGCGGGGGGGCTTACGAGCAGTACTTC. It is translated as CASSGGAYEQYF.

This clone was seen a few times. The chain employs TRBV30 and TRBJ2-3; 8 bases agree with TRBD2. Germline CDR1 GTSNPN, CDR2 SVGIG (reference sequence). The length of the CDR3 is 16 residues. With 0 bases clipped from V and 0 bases from J, the junction kept 5 bases outside the gene matches. CDR3 residues: CAWSVYAGGSTDTQYF. In nucleotides, the CDR3 is TGTGCCTGGAGTGTGTACGCGGGAGGTAGCACAGATACGCAGTATTTT.

This rearrangement joins TRBV19 to TRBJ1-1; possibly TRBD1 for D (5 bases). Germline lookup yields CDR1 LNHDA and CDR2 SQIVND (reference sequence). V was clipped by 4 bases and J by 3 bases, with 12 bases between them. This CDR3 region has 14 residues. CDR3 residues: CASSTRVGDTEAFF. In DNA, the CDR3 is TGTGCCAGTAGTACCAGGGTTGGGGACACTGAAGCTTTCTTT. The whole variable domain, filled in from reference TRBV19 and TRBJ1-1, reads DGGITQSPKYLFRKEGQNVTLSCEQNLNHDAMYWYRQDPGQGLRLIYYSQIVNDFQKGDIAEGYSVSREKKESFPLTVTSAQKNPTAFYLCASSTRVGDTEAFFGQGTRLTVV.

This clone was observed a single time. The rearrangement links TRBV5-6 to TRBJ2-1; 10 bases match TRBD1. After removal of 3 bases from V and 7 bases from J, the junction contained 10 bases not matched to a gene. Germline CDR1 SGHDT, CDR2 YYEEEE. The CDR3 totals 16 residues. The CDR3 here is CASSYFRDRGWNEQFF. The DNA for the CDR3 is TGTGCCAGCAGCTATTTCCGGGACAGGGGCTGGAATGAGCAGTTCTTC.

This chain uses TRBV5-1 with TRBJ2-2; 7 bases line up with TRBD1. Trimming cost V 1 base and J 4 bases; bases outside gene matches: 4. CDR3 length equals 15 residues. CDR1 SGHRS and CDR2 YFSETQ come from the germline V gene. CDR3 residues: CASSLSPGGTGELFF. The CDR3 region has the DNA TGCGCCAGCAGCTTGTCGCCAGGGGGCACCGGGGAGCTGTTTTTT.

The rearrangement links TRBV18 to TRBJ1-5; 8 nucleotides agree with TRBD1. V trimming: 3 bases; J trimming: 9 bases; junction bases outside the gene matches: 4. The V gene's germline CDR1 is KGHSH and CDR2 LQKENI. This CDR3 is built from 13 residues. The CDR3 DNA reads TGTGCCAGCTCACCGGGACAGGCCGGGCCCCAGCATTTT. It translates to CASSPGQAGPQHF.

V and J are TRBV11-1 and TRBJ1-4; 8 bases agree with TRBD1. The junction had 6 bases not matched to a gene; V was cut back by 5 bases and J by 7 bases. The CDR3 covers 14 residues. From germline, CDR1 is SGHAT and CDR2 FQDESV (reference sequence). The CDR3 spells CASSRDRGAEKLFF. DNA for the CDR3: TGTGCCAGCAGCCGTGACAGGGGAGCTGAAAAACTGTTTTTT.

The rearrangement uses TRBV6-5 and TRBJ1-1; 12 bases are shared with TRBD1. Germline loops: CDR1 MNHEY, CDR2 SVGAGI. V lost 1 base and J lost 5; bases outside the gene matches: 2. CDR3 length equals 15 residues. The CDR3 DNA reads as TGTGCCAGCAGTTACTTGGGACAGGGGGCGACTGAAGCTTTCTTT. As protein: CASSYLGQGATEAFF.

This clone was observed once. V gene TRBV7-2 combines with J gene TRBJ1-3; D is perhaps TRBD1 (6 bases). V lost 0 bases and J 4 bases, leaving 16 bases between the germline ends. Germline CDR1 is SGHTA and CDR2 is FQGNSA. CDR3 size: 17 residues. The CDR3 spells CASSLATTGRAGNTIYF. CDR3 DNA sequence: TGTGCCAGCAGCTTAGCAACGACAGGCCGTGCAGGAAACACCATATATTTT.